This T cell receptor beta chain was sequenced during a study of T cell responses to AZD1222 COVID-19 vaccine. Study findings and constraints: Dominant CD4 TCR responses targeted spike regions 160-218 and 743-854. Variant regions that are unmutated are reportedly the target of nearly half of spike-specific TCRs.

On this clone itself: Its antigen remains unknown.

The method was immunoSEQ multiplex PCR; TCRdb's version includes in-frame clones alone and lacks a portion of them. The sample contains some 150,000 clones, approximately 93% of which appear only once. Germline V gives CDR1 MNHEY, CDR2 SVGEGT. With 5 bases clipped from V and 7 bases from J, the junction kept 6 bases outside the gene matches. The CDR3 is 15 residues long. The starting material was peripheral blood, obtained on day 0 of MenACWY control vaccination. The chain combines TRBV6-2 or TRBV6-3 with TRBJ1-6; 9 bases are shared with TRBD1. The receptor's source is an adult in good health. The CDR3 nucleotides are TGTGCCAGCAGTGATGGACAGGGGTGGAATTCACCCCTCCACTTT. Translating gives CASSDGQGWNSPLHF.